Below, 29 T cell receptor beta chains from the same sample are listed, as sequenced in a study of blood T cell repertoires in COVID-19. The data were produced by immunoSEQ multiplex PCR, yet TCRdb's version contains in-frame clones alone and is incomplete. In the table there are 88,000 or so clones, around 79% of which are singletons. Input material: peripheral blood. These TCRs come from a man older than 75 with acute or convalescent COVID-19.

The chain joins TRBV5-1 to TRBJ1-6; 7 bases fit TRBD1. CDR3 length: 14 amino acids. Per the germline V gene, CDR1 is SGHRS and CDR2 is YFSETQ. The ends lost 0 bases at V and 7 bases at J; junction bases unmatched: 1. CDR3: CASSLEGQNSPLHF. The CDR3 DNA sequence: TGCGCCAGCAGCTTGGAGGGACAGAATTCACCCCTCCACTTT.

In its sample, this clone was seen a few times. The CDR3 protein is CASSRALTLQGASEQFF. CDR3 DNA sequence: TGTGCCAGCAGCCGGGCCTTAACTTTACAGGGGGCGAGTGAGCAGTTCTTC. The V gene is TRBV11-2, the J gene TRBJ2-1; 9 nucleotides match TRBD1. Germline values: CDR1 SGHAT, CDR2 FQNNGV. Unmatched junction bases numbered 17, after V lost 5 bases and J lost 9 bases. The CDR3 loop spans 17 amino acids.

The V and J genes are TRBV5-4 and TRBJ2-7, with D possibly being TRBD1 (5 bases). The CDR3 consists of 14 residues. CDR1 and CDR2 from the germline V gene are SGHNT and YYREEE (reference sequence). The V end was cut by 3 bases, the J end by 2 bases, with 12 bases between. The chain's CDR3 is CASSSPDTPYEQYF. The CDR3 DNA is TGTGCCAGCAGCTCACCGGACACCCCCTACGAGCAGTACTTC.

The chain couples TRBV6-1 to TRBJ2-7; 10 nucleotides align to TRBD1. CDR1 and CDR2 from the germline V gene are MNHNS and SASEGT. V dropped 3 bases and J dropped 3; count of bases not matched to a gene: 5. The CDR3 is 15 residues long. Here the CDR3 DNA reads TGTGCCAGCAGTGACCGGGACAGGGGTTTCTACGAGCAGTACTTC. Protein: CASSDRDRGFYEQYF.

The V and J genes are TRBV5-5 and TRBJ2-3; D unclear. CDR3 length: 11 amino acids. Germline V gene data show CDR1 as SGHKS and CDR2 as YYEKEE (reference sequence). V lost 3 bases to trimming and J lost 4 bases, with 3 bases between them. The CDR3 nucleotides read TGTGCCAGCAGCTCAGCAGATACGCAGTATTTT. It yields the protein CASSSADTQYF.

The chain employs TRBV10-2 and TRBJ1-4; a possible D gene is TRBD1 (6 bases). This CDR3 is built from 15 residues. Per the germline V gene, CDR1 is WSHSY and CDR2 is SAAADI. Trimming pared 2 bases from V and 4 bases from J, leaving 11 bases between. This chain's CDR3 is CASSEEDRRNEKLFF. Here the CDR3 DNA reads TGCGCCAGCAGTGAGGAGGACAGACGTAATGAAAAACTGTTTTTT.

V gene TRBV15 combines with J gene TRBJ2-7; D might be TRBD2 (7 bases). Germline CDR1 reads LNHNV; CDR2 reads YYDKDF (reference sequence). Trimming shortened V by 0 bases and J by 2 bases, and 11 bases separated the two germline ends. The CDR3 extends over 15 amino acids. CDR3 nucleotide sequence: TGTGCCACCAGCAGAGAAGGGGGGGCCCCCTACGAGCAGTACTTC. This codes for CATSREGGAPYEQYF.

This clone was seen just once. CDR3 sequence: CASSQGQGANTEAFF. The CDR3 nucleotides read TGTGCCAGCAGCCAGGGACAGGGGGCGAACACTGAAGCTTTCTTT. The rearrangement joins TRBV5-4 to TRBJ1-1; TRBD1 matches 12 bases. Germline trimming cut 4 bases from V and 1 base from J; bases unmatched to any gene: 2. There are 15 residues in the CDR3. Germline CDR1 reads SGHNT; CDR2 reads YYREEE (reference sequence). The entire variable domain, with the rest obtained from reference TRBV5-4 and TRBJ1-1, is as follows: ETGVTQSPTHLIKTRGQQVTLRCSSQSGHNTVSWYQQALGQGPQFIFQYYREEENGRGNFPPRFSGLQFPNYSSELNVNALELDDSALYLCASSQGQGANTEAFFGQGTRLTVV.

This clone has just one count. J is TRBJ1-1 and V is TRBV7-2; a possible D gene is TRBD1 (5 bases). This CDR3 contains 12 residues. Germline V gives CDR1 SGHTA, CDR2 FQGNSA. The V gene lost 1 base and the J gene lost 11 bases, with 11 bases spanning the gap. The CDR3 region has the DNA TGTGCCAGCAGCTTAGTGGCAGGGCACGCTTTCTTT. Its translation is CASSLVAGHAFF.

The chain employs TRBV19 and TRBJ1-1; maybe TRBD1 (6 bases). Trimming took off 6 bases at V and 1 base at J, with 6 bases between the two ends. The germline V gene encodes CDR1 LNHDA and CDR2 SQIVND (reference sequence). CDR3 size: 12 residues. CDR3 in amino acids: CASRDRNTEAFF. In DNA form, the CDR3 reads TGTGCCAGTAGGGACAGGAACACTGAAGCTTTCTTT. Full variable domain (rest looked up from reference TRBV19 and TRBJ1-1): DGGITQSPKYLFRKEGQNVTLSCEQNLNHDAMYWYRQDPGQGLRLIYYSQIVNDFQKGDIAEGYSVSREKKESFPLTVTSAQKNPTAFYLCASRDRNTEAFFGQGTRLTVV.

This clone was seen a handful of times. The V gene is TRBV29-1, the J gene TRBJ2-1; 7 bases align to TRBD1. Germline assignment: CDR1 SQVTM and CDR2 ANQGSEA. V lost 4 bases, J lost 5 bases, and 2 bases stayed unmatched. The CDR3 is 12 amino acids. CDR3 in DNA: TGCAGCGTTGCCAGGGGGAACAATGAGCAGTTCTTC. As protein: CSVARGNNEQFF.

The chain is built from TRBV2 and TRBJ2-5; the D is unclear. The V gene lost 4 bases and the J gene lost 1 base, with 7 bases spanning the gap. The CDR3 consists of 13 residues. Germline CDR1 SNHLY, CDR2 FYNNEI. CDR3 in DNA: TGTGCCAGCAGTGGGTCGGGCCAAGAGACCCAGTACTTC. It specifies CASSGSGQETQYF.

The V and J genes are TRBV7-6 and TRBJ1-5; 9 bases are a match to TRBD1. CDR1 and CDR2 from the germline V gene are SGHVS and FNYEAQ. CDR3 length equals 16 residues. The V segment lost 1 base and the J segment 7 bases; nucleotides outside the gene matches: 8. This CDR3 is CASSLGTGDGGQPQHF. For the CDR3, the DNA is TGTGCCAGCAGCTTAGGGACAGGGGATGGGGGACAGCCCCAGCATTTT.

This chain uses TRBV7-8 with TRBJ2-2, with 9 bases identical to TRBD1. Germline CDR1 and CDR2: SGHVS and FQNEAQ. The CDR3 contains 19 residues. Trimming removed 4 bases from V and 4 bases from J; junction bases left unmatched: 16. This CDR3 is CASSSYRFSGQGRTGELFF. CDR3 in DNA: TGTGCCAGCAGCTCATACCGCTTCAGCGGACAGGGGCGCACCGGGGAGCTGTTTTTT.

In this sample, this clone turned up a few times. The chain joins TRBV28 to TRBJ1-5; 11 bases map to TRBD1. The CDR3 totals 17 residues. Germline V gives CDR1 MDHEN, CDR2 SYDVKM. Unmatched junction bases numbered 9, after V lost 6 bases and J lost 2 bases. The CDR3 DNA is TGTGCCAGCAGGCAATGGACAGGGGGCCGCCGCAATCAGCCCCAGCATTTT. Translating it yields CASRQWTGGRRNQPQHF.

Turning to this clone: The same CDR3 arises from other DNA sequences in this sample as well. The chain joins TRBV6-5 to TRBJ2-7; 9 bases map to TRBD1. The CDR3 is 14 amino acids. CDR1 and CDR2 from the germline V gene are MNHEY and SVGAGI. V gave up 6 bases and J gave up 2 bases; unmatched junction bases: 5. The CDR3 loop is CASRRTGATYEQYF. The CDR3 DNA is TGTGCCAGCAGACGGACAGGGGCGACCTACGAGCAGTACTTC.

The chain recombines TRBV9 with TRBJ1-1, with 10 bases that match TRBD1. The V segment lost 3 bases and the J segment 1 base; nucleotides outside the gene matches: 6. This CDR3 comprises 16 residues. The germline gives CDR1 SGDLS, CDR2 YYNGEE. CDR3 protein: CASSARQGAGNTEAFF. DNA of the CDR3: TGTGCCAGCAGCGCGCGACAGGGGGCTGGGAACACTGAAGCTTTCTTT.

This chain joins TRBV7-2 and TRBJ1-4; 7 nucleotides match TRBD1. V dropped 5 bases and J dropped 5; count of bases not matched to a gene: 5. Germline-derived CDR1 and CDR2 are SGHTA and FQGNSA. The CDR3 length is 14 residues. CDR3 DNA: TGTGCCAGCAGCCGCCGGGACAGAAATGAAAAACTGTTTTTT. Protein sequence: CASSRRDRNEKLFF. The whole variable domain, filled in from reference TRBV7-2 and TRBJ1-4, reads GAGVSQSPSNKVTEKGKDVELRCDPISGHTALYWYRQSLGQGLEFLIYFQGNSAPDKSGLPSDRFSAERTGGSVSTLTIQRTQQEDSAVYLCASSRRDRNEKLFFGSGTQLSVL.

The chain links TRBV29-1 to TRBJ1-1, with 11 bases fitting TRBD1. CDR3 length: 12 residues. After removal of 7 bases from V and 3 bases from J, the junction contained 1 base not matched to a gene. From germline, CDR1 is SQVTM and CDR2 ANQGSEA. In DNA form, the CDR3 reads TGCAGCGGGACAGGGGGCCACACTGAAGCTTTCTTT. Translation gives CSGTGGHTEAFF.

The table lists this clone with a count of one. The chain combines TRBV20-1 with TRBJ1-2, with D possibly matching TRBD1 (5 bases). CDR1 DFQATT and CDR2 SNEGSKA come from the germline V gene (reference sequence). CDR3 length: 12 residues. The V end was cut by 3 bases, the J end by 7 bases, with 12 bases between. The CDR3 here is CSASGQLGGYTF. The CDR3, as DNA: TGCAGTGCTAGTGGACAATTGGGTGGCTACACCTTC.

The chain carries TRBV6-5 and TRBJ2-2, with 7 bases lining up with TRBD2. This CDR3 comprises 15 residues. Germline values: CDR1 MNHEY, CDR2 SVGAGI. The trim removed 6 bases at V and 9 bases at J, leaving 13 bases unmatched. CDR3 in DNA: TGTGCCAGCAGGACTGCGGGAGCAGAGTTTCGGGAGCTGTTTTTT. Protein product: CASRTAGAEFRELFF.

The CDR3, as DNA: TGTGCCAGCAGCTTAACGTACTTCACTGAAGCTTTCTTT. It specifies CASSLTYFTEAFF. The chain employs TRBV7-3 and TRBJ1-1; unclear D gene. Germline CDR1 SGHTA, CDR2 FQGTGA. The V end was cut by 0 bases, the J end by 4 bases, with 6 bases between. The length of the CDR3 is 13 residues.

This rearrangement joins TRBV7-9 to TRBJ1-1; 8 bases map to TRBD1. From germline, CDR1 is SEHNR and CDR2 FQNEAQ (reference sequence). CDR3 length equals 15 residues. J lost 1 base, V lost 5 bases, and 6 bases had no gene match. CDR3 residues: CASSARQGQNTEAFF. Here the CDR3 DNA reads TGTGCCAGCAGCGCCCGACAGGGGCAGAACACTGAAGCTTTCTTT. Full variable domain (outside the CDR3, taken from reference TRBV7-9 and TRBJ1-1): DTGVSQNPRHKITKRGQNVTFRCDPISEHNRLYWYRQTLGQGPEFLTYFQNEAQLEKSRLLSDRFSAERPKGSFSTLEIQRTEQGDSAMYLCASSARQGQNTEAFFGQGTRLTVV.

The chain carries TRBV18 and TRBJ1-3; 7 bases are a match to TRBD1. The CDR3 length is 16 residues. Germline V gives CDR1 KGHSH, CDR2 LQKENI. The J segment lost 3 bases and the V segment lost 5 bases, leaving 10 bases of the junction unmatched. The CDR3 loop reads CASSYGGGAGGNTIYF. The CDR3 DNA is TGTGCCAGCTCATACGGAGGGGGCGCCGGTGGAAACACCATATATTTT. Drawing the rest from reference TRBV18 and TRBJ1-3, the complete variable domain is NAGVMQNPRHLVRRRGQEARLRCSPMKGHSHVYWYRQLPEEGLKFMVYLQKENIIDESGMPKERFSAEFPKEGPSILRIQQVVRGDSAAYFCASSYGGGAGGNTIYFGEGSWLTVV.

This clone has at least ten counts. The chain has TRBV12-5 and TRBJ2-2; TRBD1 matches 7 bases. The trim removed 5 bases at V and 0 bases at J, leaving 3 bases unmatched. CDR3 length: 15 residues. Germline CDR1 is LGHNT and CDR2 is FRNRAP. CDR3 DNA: TGTGCTAGTGGTCTTGGGACAGCGAACACCGGGGAGCTGTTTTTT. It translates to CASGLGTANTGELFF.

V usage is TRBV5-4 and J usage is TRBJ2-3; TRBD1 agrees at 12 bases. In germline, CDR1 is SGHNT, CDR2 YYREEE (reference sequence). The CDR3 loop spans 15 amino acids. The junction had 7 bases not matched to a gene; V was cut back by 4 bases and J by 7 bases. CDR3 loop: CASSTGTGGRNTQYF. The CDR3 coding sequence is TGTGCCAGCAGCACCGGGACAGGGGGCAGAAATACGCAGTATTTT.

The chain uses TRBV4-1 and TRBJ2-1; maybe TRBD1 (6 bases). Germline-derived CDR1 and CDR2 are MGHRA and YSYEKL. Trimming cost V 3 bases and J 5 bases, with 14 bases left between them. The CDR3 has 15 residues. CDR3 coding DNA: TGCGCCAGCAGCCAGAGGACAGAAGCCAACAATGAGCAGTTCTTC. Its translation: CASSQRTEANNEQFF.

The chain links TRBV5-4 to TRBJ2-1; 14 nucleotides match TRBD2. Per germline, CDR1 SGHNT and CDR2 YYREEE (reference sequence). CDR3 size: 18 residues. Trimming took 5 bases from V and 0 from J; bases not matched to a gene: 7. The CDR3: CASRPGLAGVSSYNEQFF. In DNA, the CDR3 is TGTGCCAGCAGGCCGGGACTAGCGGGGGTTAGCTCCTACAATGAGCAGTTCTTC.

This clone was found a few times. The CDR3 nucleotides are TGTGCCAGCAGCGGGGGGCAGGGAATGGTAAGTGAAAAACTGTTTTTT. Translated, it gives CASSGGQGMVSEKLFF. J is TRBJ1-4 and V is TRBV9; a weak D match, TRBD1 (6 bases). Trimming shortened V by 3 bases and J by 7 bases, and 19 bases separated the two germline ends. The CDR3 runs 16 residues. CDR1 is SGDLS, CDR2 YYNGEE, per germline.